This T cell receptor beta chain was sequenced during a study of monozygotic twins with inflammatory bowel disease. Per germline, CDR1 SGHAT and CDR2 FQNNGV. The CDR3 is made up of 12 amino acids. TCRdb reprocessed the 5' RACE reads, keeping one entry per CDR3 protein, no DNA. The sample data list 150,000 or so distinct CDR3 sequences. Points on this clonotype: Its antigen is currently unknown.

Study observations and caveats: With inverse Simpson as the measure, TCRbeta diversity was lower in IBD patients than in healthy co-twins.

The clonotype comes from a human donor with ulcerative colitis or Crohn's disease, or a healthy co-twin of an affected twin (not recorded which). The chain combines TRBV11-2 with TRBJ2-7; the TRBD1 assignment by TCRdb is unverifiable without DNA. Specimen: blood. This CDR3 is CASSPKNRGVLF. The full variable domain, completed using reference TRBV11-2 and TRBJ2-7, is EAGVAQSPRYKIIEKRQSVAFWCNPISGHATLYWYQQILGQGPKLLIQFQNNGVVDDSQLPKDRFSAERLKGVDSTLKIQPAKLEDSAVYLCASSPKNRGVLFGPGTRLTVT.